Sequencing of this T cell receptor (beta chain) was carried out in a study of blood T cells in healthy people across ages. Study results and caveats: Higher diversity and more naive CD4+ cells were features of long-lived donors, compared to aged donors. Among T cells, TCR beta diversity per million cells dropped roughly linearly as age rose.

From germline, CDR1 is SEHNR and CDR2 FQNEAQ (reference sequence). V was pared by 7 bases and J by 1 base, with 20 bases of the junction left unmatched. The CDR3 totals 19 residues. As concerns this clonotype: Its cognate antigen is unknown.

Staff drew around 10 milliliters of peripheral blood from each donor. Per-sample yields of isolated PBMCs were at least 7 million. It was with a sample-barcoded 5' primer and a J-beta primer mix that a second PCR of roughly 7 to 12 cycles was run. A single record per CDR3 protein comes from TCRdb applying MiXCR to the 5' RACE reads. The sample contains about 970,000 distinct CDR3 sequences, just over 50% of which appear only once. The clonotype comes from an older woman in good health. The chain couples TRBV7-9 to TRBJ2-5; 8 nucleotides line up with TRBD2. The sample comprised blood. The CDR3 is CASTGRRQAGVEGQETQYF. The CDR3, as DNA: TGTGCCAGCACTGGGAGGAGGCAAGCGGGAGTCGAAGGCCAAGAGACCCAGTACTTC.